This T cell receptor (beta chain) is drawn from a study of glioma-infiltrating T cells after dendritic cell vaccination. Primers: 60 V beta forward and 13 J beta reverse. Profiled with immunoSEQ multiplex PCR; TCRdb holds only in-frame clones, not every one. The sample shows about 64,000 clones, 82% of them seen only once. The CDR3 is 15 residues long. Trimming left V 6 bases short and J 1 base short, with 16 bases between. Germline V gene data show CDR1 as SGHTA and CDR2 as FQGNSA. This chain links TRBV7-2 with TRBJ2-7; a possible D gene is TRBD2 (5 bases). This clonotype was obtained from a human donor with glioblastoma. The sequenced sample was blood, obtained before dendritic cell vaccination. The CDR3 DNA sequence: TGTGCCAGCAGGCTCACCCCGGCGGGTTCCTACGAGCAGTACTTC. This codes for CASRLTPAGSYEQYF.